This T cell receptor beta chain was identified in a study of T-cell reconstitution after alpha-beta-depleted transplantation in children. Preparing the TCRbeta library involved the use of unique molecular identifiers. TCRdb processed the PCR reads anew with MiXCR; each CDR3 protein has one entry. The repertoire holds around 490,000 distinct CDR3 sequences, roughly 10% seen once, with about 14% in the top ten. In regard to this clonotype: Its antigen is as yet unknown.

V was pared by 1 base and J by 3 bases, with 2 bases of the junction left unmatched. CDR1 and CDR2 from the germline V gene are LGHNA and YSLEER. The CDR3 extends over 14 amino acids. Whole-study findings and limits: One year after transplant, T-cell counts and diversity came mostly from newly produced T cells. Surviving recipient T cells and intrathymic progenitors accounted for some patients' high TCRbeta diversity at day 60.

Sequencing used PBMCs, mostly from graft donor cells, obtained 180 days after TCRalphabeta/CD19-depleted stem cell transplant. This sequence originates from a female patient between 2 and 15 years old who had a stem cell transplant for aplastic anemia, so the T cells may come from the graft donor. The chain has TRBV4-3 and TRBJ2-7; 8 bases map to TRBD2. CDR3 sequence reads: CASSQASGYYEQYF. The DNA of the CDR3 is TGCGCCAGCAGCCAAGCTAGCGGGTACTACGAGCAGTACTTC.